This entry features one T cell receptor (beta chain) sequence. As yet, its antigen is unknown. This same CDR3 is encoded by further DNA sequences in the sample. The sample belongs to a study of shared clonotypes between healthy human individuals. Looking at the study overall: The donor pool was made up of a couple of women and three men aged 18 to 49. Regarding the study as a whole: Sorted-subset sequencing was shown by rarefaction to be incomplete despite large depth.

Germline V CDR1 and CDR2: MNHNS, SASEGT. This CDR3 contains 15 residues. V lost 2 bases to trimming and J lost 3 bases; unmatched junction nucleotides: 5. TCRdb's copy holds only in-frame clones and misses some; the assay was immunoSEQ multiplex PCR. The sample lists about a million clones; 70% to 85% were seen once. The donors, all of them Caucasian adults, lived in Nashville, Tennessee. This chain uses TRBV6-1 with TRBJ2-7, with TRBD1 matching over 9 bases. The clonotype originates from a man between 18 and 29 years old in good health. Sequences were obtained from memory CD4+ T cells sorted from blood. Subset of the sample: CD45RA-negative fraction. The CDR3: CASSESGTGRYEQYF. The CDR3 DNA follows: TGTGCCAGCAGTGAATCCGGGACAGGGCGCTACGAGCAGTACTTC.